These T cell receptor beta chains were read from a single sample in a study of blood T cell repertoires in COVID-19. The method was immunoSEQ multiplex PCR; TCRdb's version includes in-frame clones alone and lacks a portion of them. The sample shows 440,000 or so clones, around 91% of them seen only once. The sequenced material came from peripheral blood. The receptors stem from a woman in her thirties or forties with COVID-19, enrolled during active disease. CDR3s include the opening cysteine and the closing phenylalanine or tryptophan. The D gene is left open where the match is weak. Clone size appears in some rows only: once, few, many, or a class for an expanded clone.

D gene: .; V gene: TRBV20-1; J gene: TRBJ2-7; clone size: .; CDR3 protein: CSASDSYEQYF; CDR3 DNA: TGCAGTGCTAGTGACAGCTACGAGCAGTACTTC
D gene: TRBD1; V gene: TRBV7-9; J gene: TRBJ1-5; clone size: .; CDR3 protein: CASSLVQGIGNQPQHF; CDR3 DNA: TGTGCCAGCAGCTTAGTACAGGGGATCGGCAATCAGCCCCAGCATTTT
D gene: TRBD1; V gene: TRBV4-3; J gene: TRBJ1-1; clone size: .; CDR3 protein: CASSQEAGQVEAFF; CDR3 DNA: TGCGCCAGCAGCCAAGAGGCGGGACAGGTTGAAGCTTTCTTT
D gene: TRBD1; V gene: TRBV28; J gene: TRBJ1-1; clone size: .; CDR3 protein: CASSTPGTGRWSTEAFF; CDR3 DNA: TGTGCCAGCAGCACCCCCGGGACAGGGAGGTGGAGCACTGAAGCTTTCTTT
D gene: .; V gene: TRBV5-1; J gene: TRBJ2-3; clone size: .; CDR3 protein: CASSWGAKTTDTQYF; CDR3 DNA: TGCGCCAGCAGCTGGGGAGCGAAGACAACGGATACGCAGTATTTT
D gene: TRBD1; V gene: TRBV27; J gene: TRBJ2-6; clone size: .; CDR3 protein: CASRDRSLSGANVLTF; CDR3 DNA: TGTGCCAGCAGGGACAGGAGTCTCTCTGGGGCCAACGTCCTGACTTTC
D gene: .; V gene: TRBV28; J gene: TRBJ1-2; clone size: .; CDR3 protein: CASTGVNYGYTF; CDR3 DNA: TGTGCCAGCACAGGGGTGAACTATGGCTACACCTTC
D gene: .; V gene: TRBV7-9; J gene: TRBJ2-3; clone size: .; CDR3 protein: CASNSAGTDTQYF; CDR3 DNA: TGTGCCAGCAATAGCGCCGGAACAGATACGCAGTATTTT
D gene: .; V gene: TRBV24-1; J gene: TRBJ1-2; clone size: .; CDR3 protein: CATPGGMDYGYTF; CDR3 DNA: TGTGCCACTCCGGGGGGGATGGACTATGGCTACACCTTC
D gene: TRBD2; V gene: TRBV3-1/TRBV3-2; J gene: TRBJ2-3; clone size: .; CDR3 protein: CASSQDWSGSVPDTQYF; CDR3 DNA: TGTGCCAGCAGCCAAGATTGGAGCGGGAGCGTCCCAGATACGCAGTATTTT
D gene: TRBD2; V gene: TRBV5-5; J gene: TRBJ2-1; clone size: .; CDR3 protein: CASSLGLNNEQFF; CDR3 DNA: TGTGCCAGCAGCCTGGGACTAAACAATGAGCAGTTCTTC
D gene: .; V gene: TRBV5-5; J gene: TRBJ2-2; clone size: .; CDR3 protein: CASSLSGAANTGELFF; CDR3 DNA: TGTGCCAGCAGCTTGTCAGGGGCCGCGAACACCGGGGAGCTGTTTTTT
D gene: TRBD1; V gene: TRBV5-4; J gene: TRBJ2-7; clone size: once; CDR3 protein: CASSSPQGAPTYEQYF; CDR3 DNA: TGTGCCAGCAGCTCACCACAGGGGGCACCGACCTACGAGCAGTACTTC
D gene: .; V gene: TRBV5-1; J gene: TRBJ2-1; clone size: once; CDR3 protein: CASSLASGASNEQFF; CDR3 DNA: TGCGCCAGCAGCTTGGCCAGTGGAGCCTCCAATGAGCAGTTCTTC
D gene: TRBD1; V gene: TRBV20-1; J gene: TRBJ1-1; clone size: .; CDR3 protein: CSASLLQGGNTEAFF; CDR3 DNA: TGCAGTGCTAGTCTATTGCAGGGGGGGAACACTGAAGCTTTCTTT
D gene: .; V gene: TRBV7-2; J gene: TRBJ2-7; clone size: .; CDR3 protein: CASRMDTSSYEQYF; CDR3 DNA: TGTGCCAGCAGGATGGACACCTCATCCTACGAGCAGTACTTC
D gene: .; V gene: TRBV14; J gene: TRBJ1-2; clone size: .; CDR3 protein: CASSPTGHYGYTF; CDR3 DNA: TGTGCCAGCAGCCCCACAGGACACTATGGCTACACCTTC
D gene: TRBD1; V gene: TRBV28; J gene: TRBJ1-2; clone size: .; CDR3 protein: CASSSGTGHGYTF; CDR3 DNA: TGTGCCAGCAGTTCTGGGACAGGGCATGGCTACACCTTC
D gene: TRBD1; V gene: TRBV18; J gene: TRBJ2-7; clone size: .; CDR3 protein: CASSPPGWTGAYEQYF; CDR3 DNA: TGTGCCAGCTCACCACCCGGGTGGACAGGGGCCTACGAGCAGTACTTC
D gene: .; V gene: TRBV4-3; J gene: TRBJ2-1; clone size: .; CDR3 protein: CASSHRIGAAGYNEQFF; CDR3 DNA: TGCGCCAGCAGCCATAGGATAGGAGCCGCCGGATACAATGAGCAGTTCTTC
D gene: TRBD1; V gene: TRBV29-1; J gene: TRBJ1-2; clone size: .; CDR3 protein: CSVEDRGYGYTF; CDR3 DNA: TGCAGCGTTGAGGACAGGGGATATGGCTACACCTTC
D gene: TRBD1; V gene: TRBV29-1; J gene: TRBJ1-2; clone size: .; CDR3 protein: CSVSEQGPTNYGYTF; CDR3 DNA: TGCAGCGTGTCCGAACAGGGGCCGACGAACTATGGCTACACCTTC
D gene: TRBD2; V gene: TRBV9; J gene: TRBJ2-7; clone size: .; CDR3 protein: CASSPRGGSPYEQYF; CDR3 DNA: TGTGCCAGCAGCCCCCGTGGCGGGAGTCCCTACGAGCAGTACTTC
D gene: .; V gene: TRBV27; J gene: TRBJ1-4; clone size: .; CDR3 protein: CASSPSGWNWEKLFF; CDR3 DNA: TGTGCCAGCAGTCCCTCAGGGTGGAATTGGGAAAAACTGTTTTTT
D gene: TRBD2; V gene: TRBV7-2; J gene: TRBJ2-5; clone size: once; CDR3 protein: CASSFDGGEETQYF; CDR3 DNA: TGTGCCAGCAGCTTCGATGGGGGGGAAGAGACCCAGTACTTC
D gene: TRBD2; V gene: TRBV7-3; J gene: TRBJ2-3; clone size: .; CDR3 protein: CASSLTGGPTDTQYF; CDR3 DNA: TGTGCCAGCAGCTTAACGGGAGGGCCCACAGATACGCAGTATTTT
D gene: .; V gene: TRBV9; J gene: TRBJ2-1; clone size: .; CDR3 protein: CASSVGGGYNEQFF; CDR3 DNA: TGTGCCAGCAGCGTAGGCGGCGGCTACAATGAGCAGTTCTTC
D gene: TRBD1; V gene: TRBV29-1; J gene: TRBJ1-1; clone size: .; CDR3 protein: CSVHTQGENTEAFF; CDR3 DNA: TGCAGCGTCCACACACAGGGGGAAAATACTGAAGCTTTCTTT
D gene: .; V gene: TRBV15; J gene: TRBJ1-3; clone size: .; CDR3 protein: CATSRDLGGSGNTIYF; CDR3 DNA: TGTGCCACCAGCAGAGATCTCGGGGGCTCTGGAAACACCATATATTTT
D gene: TRBD1; V gene: TRBV28; J gene: TRBJ2-7; clone size: .; CDR3 protein: CASSSPGQGSYEQYF; CDR3 DNA: TGTGCCAGCAGTTCCCCTGGACAGGGGAGCTACGAGCAGTACTTC
D gene: .; V gene: TRBV5-4; J gene: TRBJ1-2; clone size: .; CDR3 protein: CASSLGGVNYGYTF; CDR3 DNA: TGTGCCAGCAGCTTAGGGGGAGTAAACTATGGCTACACCTTC
D gene: .; V gene: TRBV11-2; J gene: TRBJ2-3; clone size: .; CDR3 protein: CASSLVLRIGDTQYF; CDR3 DNA: TGTGCCAGCAGCTTAGTGTTGCGAATTGGAGATACGCAGTATTTT
D gene: TRBD2; V gene: TRBV7-9; J gene: TRBJ2-7; clone size: .; CDR3 protein: CASSFLRGGSYEQYF; CDR3 DNA: TGTGCCAGCAGCTTTCTTCGCGGGGGTAGCTACGAGCAGTACTTC
D gene: .; V gene: TRBV5-1; J gene: TRBJ1-1; clone size: once; CDR3 protein: CASSLGGGWGNTEAFF; CDR3 DNA: TGCGCCAGCAGCTTGGGTGGGGGCTGGGGAAACACTGAAGCTTTCTTT
D gene: TRBD1; V gene: TRBV7-9; J gene: TRBJ2-7; clone size: .; CDR3 protein: CASSKRTGTGPAYEQYF; CDR3 DNA: TGTGCCAGCAGCAAACGGACCGGGACAGGGCCGGCCTACGAGCAGTACTTC
D gene: .; V gene: TRBV3-1/TRBV3-2; J gene: TRBJ1-1; clone size: .; CDR3 protein: CASSQVGGNTEAFF; CDR3 DNA: TGTGCCAGCAGCCAAGTGGGGGGGAACACTGAAGCTTTCTTT
D gene: TRBD1; V gene: TRBV25-1; J gene: TRBJ2-1; clone size: .; CDR3 protein: CASSEDLQGVYNEQFF; CDR3 DNA: TGTGCCAGCAGTGAAGATTTACAGGGGGTCTACAATGAGCAGTTCTTC
D gene: .; V gene: TRBV28; J gene: TRBJ2-1; clone size: .; CDR3 protein: CASGAGVYNEQFF; CDR3 DNA: TGTGCCAGCGGGGCAGGGGTATACAATGAGCAGTTCTTC
D gene: TRBD1; V gene: TRBV28; J gene: TRBJ1-2; clone size: .; CDR3 protein: CAYRPTGERYTF; CDR3 DNA: TGTGCCTATAGACCCACAGGGGAGCGCTACACCTTC
D gene: .; V gene: TRBV27; J gene: TRBJ1-4; clone size: few; CDR3 protein: CASSSTVGGEKLFF; CDR3 DNA: TGTGCCAGCAGTTCAACAGTAGGAGGAGAAAAACTGTTTTTT
D gene: TRBD2; V gene: TRBV11-3; J gene: TRBJ2-1; clone size: .; CDR3 protein: CASSTGGGSEQFF; CDR3 DNA: TGTGCCAGCAGCACCGGGGGGGGGAGTGAGCAGTTCTTC
D gene: .; V gene: TRBV27; J gene: TRBJ1-3; clone size: .; CDR3 protein: CASSTGRGNTIYF; CDR3 DNA: TGTGCCAGCAGTACAGGACGAGGAAACACCATATATTTT
D gene: TRBD2; V gene: TRBV19; J gene: TRBJ2-1; clone size: .; CDR3 protein: CASSTPRLALSYNEQFF; CDR3 DNA: TGTGCCAGTAGTACCCCCCGACTAGCGCTTTCCTACAATGAGCAGTTCTTC
D gene: .; V gene: TRBV27; J gene: TRBJ2-7; clone size: .; CDR3 protein: CASIGGYEQYF; CDR3 DNA: TGTGCCAGCATTGGAGGCTACGAGCAGTACTTC
D gene: .; V gene: TRBV18; J gene: TRBJ1-1; clone size: .; CDR3 protein: CASSPNSNTEAFF; CDR3 DNA: TGTGCCAGCTCACCTAACAGTAACACTGAAGCTTTCTTT
D gene: TRBD1; V gene: TRBV6-4; J gene: TRBJ1-2; clone size: .; CDR3 protein: CASSKGQGNGYTF; CDR3 DNA: TGTGCCAGCAGTAAGGGACAGGGTAATGGCTACACCTTC